This T cell receptor beta chain was identified in a study of T cell repertoires in cytomegalovirus infection. Looking at the study overall: In the study, CMV epitopes included recently identified HLA-C-restricted and well-studied HLA-B-restricted ones. An indication of both CMV infection and matching HLA type came from public TCR beta signatures. Study conclusions and caveats: Individuals carrying CMV plus the relevant HLA were identified by cumulative frequency of public TCR beta families. HLA-C-restricted CMV-specific TCR beta clonotypes prevailed in the ex vivo response.

As concerns this clonotype: Its antigen is not known.

TCRdb used MiXCR to reprocess the reads, holding one entry per CDR3 protein. Counted here are 600,000 to 700,000 distinct CDR3 sequences, 33% occurring once; the ten biggest clones make up 18%. The germline V gene encodes CDR1 LGHNT and CDR2 FRNRAP. The CDR3 covers 15 residues. V lost 5 bases to trimming and J lost 2 bases, with 10 bases between them. The genes are TRBV12-5 and TRBJ2-6; possibly TRBD1 for D (6 bases). The sequenced sample was cultured PBMCs, obtained from culture after CMV antigen stimulation. The sequence was obtained from a human donor in good health (CMV status not recorded). Some clones in this sample may be carry-over from other donors' samples. The CDR3, as DNA: TGTGCTAGTGGTCCGGGGACACCTGGGGCCAACGTCCTGACTTTC. As protein: CASGPGTPGANVLTF.